This entry features one T cell receptor beta chain sequence. The assay was immunoSEQ multiplex PCR, and TCRdb's table has in-frame clones only and misses some. The table includes 100,000 to 150,000 clones, approximately 83% detected once. The CDR3 is made up of 18 amino acids. V was pared by 2 bases and J by 4 bases, with 19 bases between. The germline V gene encodes CDR1 SGHDT and CDR2 YYEEEE. This entry comes from a study of cytotoxic CD8 clonotypes in ibrutinib-treated CLL. The sequencing here drew on PBMCs, taken after 24 months of ibrutinib treatment. V gene TRBV5-6 combines with J gene TRBJ2-6; D is ambiguous. The sequence derives from a human donor with chronic lymphocytic leukemia. CDR3 sequence: CASSLGWIGSLGANVLTF. The CDR3 DNA follows: TGTGCCAGCAGCTTAGGCTGGATCGGCTCTCTGGGGGCCAACGTCCTGACTTTC.